One TCR beta chain is described in this entry. The antigen it binds to is not known. No base qualities exist here, and no much larger clone lies one base off it. CDR1 and CDR2, looked up from the germline V gene, are SGHTA and FQGNSA. Inclusive of the bounding cysteine and phenylalanine, the CDR3 is 15 residues long. Only CDR3 DNA is held: 45 bases, read in frame from base 1. At the junction V is shortened by 8 bases and J by 10 bases, with 21 bases in between. Collaborating institutions collected whole blood in K2EDTA tubes following their own protocols. For TCRbeta analysis, collaborator samples were shipped as frozen whole blood, as isolated PBMCs, or as DNA extracted from either sample type. TCRbeta CDR3 regions were amplified from genomic DNA by means of the immunoSEQ Assay, a bias-controlled multiplex PCR. In the source study's methods: Within the assay, amplification of reference gene primers was used to estimate how many nucleated cells each sample contained. To quantify the absolute abundance of each unique TCRbeta CDR3 rearrangement, sequence reads were collapsed and filtered. Productive Simpson clonality was computed per sample as the square root of Simpson's diversity index over productive rearrangements. The table comes from immuneACCESS by way of TCRdb, which keeps in-frame sequences with V and J called. Part of the clones is missing from these tables; in studies checked, under half for an unresolved V gene and the rest for unknown reasons. For V, J and clone size, that table is used; D and trimming come from the DNA. The sample records about 120,000 clones, roughly 84% of which are singletons. Jointly, the top ten make up 3.9% of the sample.

The sample comes from a study of blood T cell repertoires in COVID-19 (TCRdb year 2020). Regarding the complete study: Collaborator samples came from the United States, Italy and Spain and covered acute and convalescent phases of COVID-19. The material from the prospective study consisted of cDNA or gDNA derived from T cells, B-cell-depleted T cells, or PBMCs. Subjects who had been exposed to COVID-19, were actively infected with it, or had recovered from it provided the deeply sampled blood TCRbeta repertoires that made up the dataset. Samples were obtained from the ongoing ImmuneRACE study (first 160 participants) and from 1,254 subjects provided by 6 global collaborators. Where available, HLA class I and class II types were obtained from metadata supplied by the sample provider rather than from assay-based typing. The repertoires were made available in a free public database intended to serve as a resource for research on the immune response to SARS-CoV-2. Sample metadata almost always included a de-identified subject ID, COVID-19 status, age in years and sex.

The study at large found these results: The quantity of clinical and demographic metadata differed by source and by participant and was supplied without curation.

The chain was built from TRBV7-2 and TRBJ1-6; the best D guess is TRBD1, with 5 bases matching. The sequence was collected from a man in his fifties or sixties with acute or convalescent COVID-19. The source material was peripheral blood. CDR3 loop: CASAPGGAGGSPLHF. The sequenced DNA is TGTGCCAGCGCCCCGGGAGGGGCGGGAGGGTCACCCCTCCACTTT.